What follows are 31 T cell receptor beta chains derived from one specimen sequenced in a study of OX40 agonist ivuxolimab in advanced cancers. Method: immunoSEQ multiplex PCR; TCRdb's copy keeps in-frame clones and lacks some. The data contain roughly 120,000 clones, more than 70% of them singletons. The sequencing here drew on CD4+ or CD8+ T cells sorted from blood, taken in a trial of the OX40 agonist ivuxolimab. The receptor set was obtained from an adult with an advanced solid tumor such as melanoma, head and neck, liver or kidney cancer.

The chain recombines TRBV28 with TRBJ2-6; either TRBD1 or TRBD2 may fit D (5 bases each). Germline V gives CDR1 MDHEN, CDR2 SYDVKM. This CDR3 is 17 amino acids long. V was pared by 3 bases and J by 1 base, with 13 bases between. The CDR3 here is CASSFRGPRSGANVLTF. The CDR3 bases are TGTGCCAGCAGTTTCCGGGGCCCAAGGTCTGGGGCCAACGTCCTGACTTTC. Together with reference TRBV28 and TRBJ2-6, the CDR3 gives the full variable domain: DVKVTQSSRYLVKRTGEKVFLECVQDMDHENMFWYRQDPGLGLRLIYFSYDVKMKEKGDIPEGYSVSREKKERFSLILESASTNQTSMYLCASSFRGPRSGANVLTFGAGSRLTVL.

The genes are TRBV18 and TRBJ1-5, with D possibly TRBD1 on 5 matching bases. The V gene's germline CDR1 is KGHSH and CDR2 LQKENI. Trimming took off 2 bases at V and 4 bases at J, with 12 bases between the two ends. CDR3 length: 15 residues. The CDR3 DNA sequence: TGTGCCAGCTCACCATTGGCAGGGCCTAATCAGCCCCAGCATTTT. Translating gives CASSPLAGPNQPQHF.

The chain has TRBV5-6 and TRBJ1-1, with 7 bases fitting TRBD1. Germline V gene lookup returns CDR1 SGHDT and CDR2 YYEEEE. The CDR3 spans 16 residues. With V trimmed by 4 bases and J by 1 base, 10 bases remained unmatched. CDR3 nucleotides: TGTGCCAGCAGCGCCGCTGGGGGGACAGCGAACACTGAAGCTTTCTTT. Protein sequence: CASSAAGGTANTEAFF.

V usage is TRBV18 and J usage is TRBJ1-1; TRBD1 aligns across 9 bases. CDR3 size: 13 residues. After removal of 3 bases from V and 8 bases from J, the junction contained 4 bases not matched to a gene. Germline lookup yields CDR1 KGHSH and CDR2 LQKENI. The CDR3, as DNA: TGTGCCAGCTCACCGTCCGGGACAGGGGAAGCTTTCTTT. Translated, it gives CASSPSGTGEAFF.

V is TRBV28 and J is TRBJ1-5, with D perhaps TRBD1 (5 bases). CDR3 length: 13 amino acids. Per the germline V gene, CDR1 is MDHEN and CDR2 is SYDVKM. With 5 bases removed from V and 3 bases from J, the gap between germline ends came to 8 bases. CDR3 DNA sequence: TGTGCCAGCAGTGGGGGGGTCAATCAGCCCCAGCATTTT. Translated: CASSGGVNQPQHF.

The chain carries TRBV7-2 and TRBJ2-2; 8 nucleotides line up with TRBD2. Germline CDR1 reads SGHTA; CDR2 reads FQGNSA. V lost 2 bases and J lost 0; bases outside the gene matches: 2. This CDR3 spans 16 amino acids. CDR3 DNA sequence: TGTGCCAGCAGCTTAAATAGCGGGGCGAACACCGGGGAGCTGTTTTTT. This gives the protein CASSLNSGANTGELFF.

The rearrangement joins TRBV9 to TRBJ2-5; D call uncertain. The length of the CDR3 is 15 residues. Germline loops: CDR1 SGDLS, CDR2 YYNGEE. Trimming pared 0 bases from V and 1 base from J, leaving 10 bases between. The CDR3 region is CASSVGVGLQETQYF. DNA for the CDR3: TGTGCCAGCAGCGTAGGAGTGGGTCTCCAAGAGACCCAGTACTTC. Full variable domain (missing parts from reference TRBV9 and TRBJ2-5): DSGVTQTPKHLITATGQRVTLRCSPRSGDLSVYWYQQSLDQGLQFLIQYYNGEERAKGNILERFSAQQFPDLHSELNLSSLELGDSALYFCASSVGVGLQETQYFGPGTRLLVL.

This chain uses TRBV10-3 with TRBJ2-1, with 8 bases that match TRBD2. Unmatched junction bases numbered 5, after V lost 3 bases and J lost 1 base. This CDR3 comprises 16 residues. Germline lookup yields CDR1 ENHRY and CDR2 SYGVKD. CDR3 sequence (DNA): TGTGCCATCAGTGACCTCCGGGAGGGATCCTACAATGAGCAGTTCTTC. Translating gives CAISDLREGSYNEQFF.

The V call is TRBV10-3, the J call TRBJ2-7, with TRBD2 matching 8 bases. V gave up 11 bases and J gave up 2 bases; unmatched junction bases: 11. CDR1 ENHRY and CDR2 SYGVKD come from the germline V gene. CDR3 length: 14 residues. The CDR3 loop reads CAGLLSGRAYEQYF. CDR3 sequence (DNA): TGTGCCGGCCTCTTGAGCGGGAGAGCCTACGAGCAGTACTTC.

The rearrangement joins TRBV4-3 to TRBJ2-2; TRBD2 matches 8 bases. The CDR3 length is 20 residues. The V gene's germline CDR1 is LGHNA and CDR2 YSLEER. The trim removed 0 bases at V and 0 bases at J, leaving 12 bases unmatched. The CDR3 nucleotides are TGCGCCAGCAGCCAAGAGGCTAGCGGGCTCACGGCCTCGAACACCGGGGAGCTGTTTTTT. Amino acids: CASSQEASGLTASNTGELFF.

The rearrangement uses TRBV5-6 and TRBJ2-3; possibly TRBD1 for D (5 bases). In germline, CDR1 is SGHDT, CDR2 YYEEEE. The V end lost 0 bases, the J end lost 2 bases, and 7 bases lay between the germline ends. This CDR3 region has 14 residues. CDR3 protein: CASSLGGATDTQYF. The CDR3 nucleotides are TGTGCCAGCAGCTTGGGGGGCGCCACAGATACGCAGTATTTT.

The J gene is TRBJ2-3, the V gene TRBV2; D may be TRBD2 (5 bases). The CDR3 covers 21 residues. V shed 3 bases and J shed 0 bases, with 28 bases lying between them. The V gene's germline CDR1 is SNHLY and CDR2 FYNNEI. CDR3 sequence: CASSDERRSLGIEYSTDTQYF. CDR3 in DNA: TGTGCCAGCAGTGATGAGCGGAGGAGCCTCGGTATTGAGTATAGCACAGATACGCAGTATTTT.

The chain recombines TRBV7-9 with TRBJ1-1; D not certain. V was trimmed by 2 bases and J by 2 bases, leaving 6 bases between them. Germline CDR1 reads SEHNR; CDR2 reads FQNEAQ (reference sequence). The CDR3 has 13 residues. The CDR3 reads CASSLNSNTEAFF. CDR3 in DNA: TGTGCCAGCAGCTTAAACAGTAACACTGAAGCTTTCTTT.

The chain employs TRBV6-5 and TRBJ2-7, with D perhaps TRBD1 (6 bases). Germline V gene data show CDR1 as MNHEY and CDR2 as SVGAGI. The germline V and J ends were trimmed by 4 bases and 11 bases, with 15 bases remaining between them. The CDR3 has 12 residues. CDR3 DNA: TGTGCCAGCAGTTGGAACAGGGACCTGGAGTACTTC. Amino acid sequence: CASSWNRDLEYF.

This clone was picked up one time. DNA of the CDR3: TGTGCCACCAGCAGGGGGGCAGCGTCTTCCTACGAGCAGTACTTC. As protein: CATSRGAASSYEQYF. The V call is TRBV15, the J call TRBJ2-7, with TRBD1 as a possible D gene (6 bases). The V end was cut by 3 bases, the J end by 1 base, with 13 bases between. Per the germline V gene, CDR1 is LNHNV and CDR2 is YYDKDF (reference sequence). There are 15 residues in the CDR3.

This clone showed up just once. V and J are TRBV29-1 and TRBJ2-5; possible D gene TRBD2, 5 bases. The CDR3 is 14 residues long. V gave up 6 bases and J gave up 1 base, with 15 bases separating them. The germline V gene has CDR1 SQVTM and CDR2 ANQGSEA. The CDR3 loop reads CSVLPGRFQETQYF. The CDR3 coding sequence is TGCAGCGTCCTCCCTGGGAGATTCCAAGAGACCCAGTACTTC.

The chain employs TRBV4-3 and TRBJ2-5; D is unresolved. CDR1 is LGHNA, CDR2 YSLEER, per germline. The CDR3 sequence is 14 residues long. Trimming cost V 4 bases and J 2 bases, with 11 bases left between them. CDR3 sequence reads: CASSLVGFQETQYF. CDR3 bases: TGCGCCAGCAGCCTAGTGGGATTTCAAGAGACCCAGTACTTC.

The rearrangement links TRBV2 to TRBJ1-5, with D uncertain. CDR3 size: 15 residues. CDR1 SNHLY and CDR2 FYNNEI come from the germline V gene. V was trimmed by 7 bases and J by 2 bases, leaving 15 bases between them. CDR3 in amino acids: CASKFTVVGNQPQHF. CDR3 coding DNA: TGTGCCAGCAAGTTTACGGTAGTGGGCAATCAGCCCCAGCATTTT.

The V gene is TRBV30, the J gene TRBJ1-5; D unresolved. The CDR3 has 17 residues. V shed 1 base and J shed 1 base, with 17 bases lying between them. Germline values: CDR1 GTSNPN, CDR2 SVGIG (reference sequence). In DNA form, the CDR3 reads TGTGCCTGGAGTGGCAGTAGCTCCCGAACAAGCAATCAGCCCCAGCATTTT. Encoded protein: CAWSGSSSRTSNQPQHF.

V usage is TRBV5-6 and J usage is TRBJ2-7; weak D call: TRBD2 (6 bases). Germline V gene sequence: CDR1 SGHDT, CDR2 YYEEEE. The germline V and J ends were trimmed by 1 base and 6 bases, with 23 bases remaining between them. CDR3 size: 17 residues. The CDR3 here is CASSLPGHLGTDGEQYF. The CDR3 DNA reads TGTGCCAGCAGCTTGCCCGGACATCTGGGGACTGACGGCGAGCAGTACTTC.

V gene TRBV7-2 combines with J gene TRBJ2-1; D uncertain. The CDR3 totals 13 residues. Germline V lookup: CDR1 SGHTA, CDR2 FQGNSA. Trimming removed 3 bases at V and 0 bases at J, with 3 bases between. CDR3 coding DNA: TGTGCCAGCAGCTTGGGCTCCTACAATGAGCAGTTCTTC. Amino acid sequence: CASSLGSYNEQFF.

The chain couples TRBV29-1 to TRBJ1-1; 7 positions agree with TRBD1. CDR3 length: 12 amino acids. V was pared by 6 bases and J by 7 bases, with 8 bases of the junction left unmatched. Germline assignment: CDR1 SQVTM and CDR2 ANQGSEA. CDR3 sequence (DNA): TGCAGCGTCGGACCCCGGACAGGTGAAGCTTTCTTT. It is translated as CSVGPRTGEAFF.

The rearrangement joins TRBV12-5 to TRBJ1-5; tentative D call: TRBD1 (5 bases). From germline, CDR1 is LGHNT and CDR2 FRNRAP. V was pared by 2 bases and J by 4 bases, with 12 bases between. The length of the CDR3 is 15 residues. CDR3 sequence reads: CASGLIEGPNQPQHF. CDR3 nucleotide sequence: TGTGCTAGTGGTTTGATAGAGGGGCCGAATCAGCCCCAGCATTTT.

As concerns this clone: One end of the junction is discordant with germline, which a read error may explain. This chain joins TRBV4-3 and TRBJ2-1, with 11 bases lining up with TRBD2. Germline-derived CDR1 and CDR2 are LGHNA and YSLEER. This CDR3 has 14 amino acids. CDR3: CASSQDTSGSAQIF. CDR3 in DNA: TGCGCCAGCAGCCAAGATACTAGCGGGAGTGCCCAGATCTTC.

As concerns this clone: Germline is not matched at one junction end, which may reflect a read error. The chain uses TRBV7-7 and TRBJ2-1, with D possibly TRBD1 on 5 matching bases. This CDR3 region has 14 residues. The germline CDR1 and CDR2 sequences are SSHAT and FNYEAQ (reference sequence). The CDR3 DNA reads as TGTGCTAGCAGCTTATCGGTATCTACAGGTGAGCAGTTCTTC. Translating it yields CASSLSVSTGEQFF.

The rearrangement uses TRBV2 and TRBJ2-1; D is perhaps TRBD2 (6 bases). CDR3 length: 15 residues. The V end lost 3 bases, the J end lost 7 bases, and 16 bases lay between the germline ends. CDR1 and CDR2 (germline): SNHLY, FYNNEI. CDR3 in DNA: TGTGCCAGCAGTGATGGGTCACAACGGGGGAATGAGCAGTTCTTC. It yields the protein CASSDGSQRGNEQFF.

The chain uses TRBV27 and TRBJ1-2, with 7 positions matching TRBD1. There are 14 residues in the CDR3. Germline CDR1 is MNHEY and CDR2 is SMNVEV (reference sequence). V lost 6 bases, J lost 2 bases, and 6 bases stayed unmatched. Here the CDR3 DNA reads TGTGCCAGCAGACCGCCGGGACAGAACTATGGCTACACCTTC. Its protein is CASRPPGQNYGYTF.

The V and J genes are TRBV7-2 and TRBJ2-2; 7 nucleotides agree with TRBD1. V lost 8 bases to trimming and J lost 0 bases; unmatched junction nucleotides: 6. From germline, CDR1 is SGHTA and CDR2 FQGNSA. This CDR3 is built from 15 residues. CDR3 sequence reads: CASSLGTANTGELFF. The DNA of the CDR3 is TGTGCCAGCTCTTTGGGGACAGCGAACACCGGGGAGCTGTTTTTT. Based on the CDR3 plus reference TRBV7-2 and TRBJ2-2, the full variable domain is GAGVSQSPSNKVTEKGKDVELRCDPISGHTALYWYRQSLGQGLEFLIYFQGNSAPDKSGLPSDRFSAERTGGSVSTLTIQRTQQEDSAVYLCASSLGTANTGELFFGEGSRLTVL.

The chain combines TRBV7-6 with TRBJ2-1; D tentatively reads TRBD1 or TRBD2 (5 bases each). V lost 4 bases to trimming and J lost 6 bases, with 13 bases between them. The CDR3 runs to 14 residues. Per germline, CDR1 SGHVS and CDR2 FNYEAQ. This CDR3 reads CASSSEGIPNEQFF. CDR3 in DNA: TGTGCCAGCAGCTCAGAGGGGATTCCCAATGAGCAGTTCTTC.

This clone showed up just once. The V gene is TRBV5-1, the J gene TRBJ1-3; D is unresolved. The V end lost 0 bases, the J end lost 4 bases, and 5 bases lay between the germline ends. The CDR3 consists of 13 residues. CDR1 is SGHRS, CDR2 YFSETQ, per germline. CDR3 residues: CASSLDLGNTIYF. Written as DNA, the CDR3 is TGCGCCAGCAGCTTGGATTTGGGAAACACCATATATTTT.

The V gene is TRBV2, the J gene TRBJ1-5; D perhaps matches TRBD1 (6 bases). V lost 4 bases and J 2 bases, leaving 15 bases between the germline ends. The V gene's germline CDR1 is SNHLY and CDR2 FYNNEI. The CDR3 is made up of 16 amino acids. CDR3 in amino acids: CASSGTASGRNQPQHF. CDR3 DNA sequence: TGTGCCAGCAGTGGGACAGCCAGCGGACGCAATCAGCCCCAGCATTTT.